This T cell receptor (beta chain) was captured in a study of blood T cell repertoires in COVID-19. The assay was immunoSEQ multiplex PCR, and TCRdb's table has in-frame clones only and misses some. The sample has some 13,000 clones; around 80% are singletons. Between the trimmed V and J ends, which lost 0 bases and 7 bases, there was a span of 14 bases. CDR3 length: 15 amino acids. Per the germline V gene, CDR1 is SGDLS and CDR2 is YYNGEE. This receptor was taken from a human donor in a cohort sampled during active COVID-19. The chain recombines TRBV9 with TRBJ1-3; D remains unclear. The sample was peripheral blood. CDR3 loop: CASSVAGGSYNTIYF. DNA of the CDR3: TGTGCCAGCAGCGTAGCTGGAGGGTCTTACAACACCATATATTTT.